Below, 25 T cell receptor beta chains from the same sample are listed, as sequenced in a study of cytomegalovirus exposure and HLA in healthy donors. The PCR made use of 60 Vbeta and 13 Jbeta primers. TCRdb keeps only in-frame clones here, not all; method: immunoSEQ multiplex PCR. Altogether 90,000 to 140,000 clones are present, 15% being singletons, with the ten largest covering around 0.83%. Sequencing input: PBMCs. The receptors derive from a female donor in good health and CMV-seronegative.

The chain combines TRBV7-9 with TRBJ2-7; 12 bases fit TRBD1. The V gene end was trimmed by 5 bases and the J gene end by 6 bases; junction bases not matched to a gene: 14. The germline V gene has CDR1 SEHNR and CDR2 FQNEAQ (reference sequence). The CDR3 has 17 residues. This chain's CDR3 is CASSPSVGGQGAAEQYF. Written as DNA, the CDR3 is TGTGCCAGCAGCCCCTCCGTCGGGGGACAGGGGGCTGCCGAGCAGTACTTC.

In its sample, this clone was seen a few times. V gene TRBV19 combines with J gene TRBJ1-5; 7 bases line up with TRBD1. The CDR3 has 24 residues. Germline V gene lookup returns CDR1 LNHDA and CDR2 SQIVND (reference sequence). Losses at the gene ends were 0 bases for V and 0 bases for J; bases not matched to a gene: 26. The CDR3 DNA is TGTGCCAGTAGTATAGATCGGTTCCGGGAACCGGGACAGTTAAAACGTTATAGCAATCAGCCCCAGCATTTT. Translation: CASSIDRFREPGQLKRYSNQPQHF.

The chain uses TRBV19 and TRBJ1-1; D remains unclear. CDR3 length: 14 residues. CDR1 is LNHDA, CDR2 SQIVND, per germline (reference sequence). V shed 6 bases and J shed 4 bases, with 15 bases lying between them. CDR3 region: CASSSWETPTEAFF. As DNA, the CDR3 is TGTGCCAGTAGCTCCTGGGAGACCCCCACTGAAGCTTTCTTT.

This clone was seen more than once but under ten times. The V and J genes are TRBV9 and TRBJ2-7; maybe TRBD1 (6 bases). The germline V gene encodes CDR1 SGDLS and CDR2 YYNGEE. The CDR3 consists of 14 residues. V shed 7 bases and J shed 6 bases, with 20 bases lying between them. CDR3 region: CASAGELVSSEQYF. For the CDR3, the DNA is TGTGCCAGCGCAGGGGAACTAGTCTCGTCCGAGCAGTACTTC.

This chain connects TRBV27 to TRBJ2-4; tentatively, D is TRBD1 (6 bases). The ends were cut back, 0 bases at V and 1 base at J, with 34 bases in the middle. The CDR3 runs 24 residues. The germline V gene has CDR1 MNHEY and CDR2 SMNVEV (reference sequence). The CDR3 DNA is TGTGCCAGCAGTTTATCGGAAACACACCCTAGAAGGCGAAACAGGGATGGGGCCAAAAACATTCAGTACTTC. Translation gives CASSLSETHPRRRNRDGAKNIQYF.

The chain employs TRBV7-8 and TRBJ1-1; unclear D gene. The CDR3 is made up of 15 amino acids. Per the germline V gene, CDR1 is SGHVS and CDR2 is FQNEAQ. Trimming removed 4 bases at V and 0 bases at J, with 12 bases between. CDR3: CASSSYRRMNTEAFF. Here the CDR3 DNA reads TGTGCCAGCAGCTCATATCGGCGGATGAACACTGAAGCTTTCTTT.

This clone was counted between two and nine times. This chain joins TRBV4-3 and TRBJ2-7; D gene unclear. This CDR3 has 14 amino acids. Germline V lookup: CDR1 LGHNA, CDR2 YSLEER. Trimming took off 1 base at V and 2 bases at J, with 9 bases between the two ends. The DNA for the CDR3 is TGCGCCAGCAGCCAAGGGGTGGGCACCTACGAGCAGTACTTC. Translated, it gives CASSQGVGTYEQYF.

This chain links TRBV9 with TRBJ2-2; tentative D call: TRBD1 (5 bases). The CDR3 sequence is 14 residues long. The germline gives CDR1 SGDLS, CDR2 YYNGEE. The V gene lost 2 bases and the J gene lost 4 bases, with 9 bases spanning the gap. DNA of the CDR3: TGTGCCAGCAGCGTTGCAGGGTCCACCGGGGAGCTGTTTTTT. Protein product: CASSVAGSTGELFF.

This clone was picked up a small number of times. This rearrangement joins TRBV4-3 to TRBJ1-1; D not certain. V was clipped by 1 base and J by 8 bases, with 11 bases between them. Germline loops: CDR1 LGHNA, CDR2 YSLEER. The CDR3 spans 13 residues. The CDR3 is CASSQVVELEAFF. DNA for the CDR3: TGCGCCAGCAGCCAAGTGGTCGAGTTGGAAGCTTTCTTT.

This clone has more than one count but fewer than ten. This chain uses TRBV21-1 with TRBJ1-5; the table assigns TRBD1, which was not confirmed against the DNA. TRBV21-1 is termed a pseudogene. This CDR3 is built from 13 residues. CDR3 sequence (DNA): TGTGCCAGCAGCATAGAGACAGGACAGCCCCAGCATTTT. Translating gives CASSIETGQPQHF.

In its sample, this clone was seen a few times. The rearrangement links TRBV11-2 to TRBJ1-3; TRBD1 is a possible D gene (5 bases). V was pared by 2 bases and J by 2 bases, with 10 bases between. CDR1 and CDR2 from the germline V gene are SGHAT and FQNNGV. The length of the CDR3 is 15 residues. The CDR3 region is CASSLRGIAGNTIYF. In nucleotides, the CDR3 is TGTGCCAGCAGCTTAAGGGGCATCGCTGGAAACACCATATATTTT. The full variable domain, rest sourced from reference TRBV11-2 and TRBJ1-3, is EAGVAQSPRYKIIEKRQSVAFWCNPISGHATLYWYQQILGQGPKLLIQFQNNGVVDDSQLPKDRFSAERLKGVDSTLKIQPAKLEDSAVYLCASSLRGIAGNTIYFGEGSWLTVV.

The chain has TRBV6-1 and TRBJ2-1; tentatively, D is TRBD2 (7 bases). The germline gives CDR1 MNHNS, CDR2 SASEGT. This CDR3 has 15 amino acids. V shed 7 bases and J shed 0 bases, with 13 bases lying between them. The CDR3 spells CASILGGLSYNEQFF. The CDR3 DNA is TGTGCCAGCATCCTCGGGGGGCTCTCCTACAATGAGCAGTTCTTC.

J is TRBJ1-2 and V is TRBV4-1, with TRBD1 identical over 8 bases. CDR3 length: 17 amino acids. The germline CDR1 and CDR2 sequences are MGHRA and YSYEKL. V was pared by 0 bases and J by 8 bases, with 14 bases of the junction left unmatched. CDR3 protein: CASSQDGGRGLVGGYTF. The CDR3 nucleotides are TGCGCCAGCAGCCAAGATGGAGGCAGGGGGCTCGTGGGCGGCTACACCTTC.

This sequence joins TRBV28 and TRBJ2-7; 10 bases are shared with TRBD1. This CDR3 has 15 residues. Per the germline V gene, CDR1 is MDHEN and CDR2 is SYDVKM. V lost 3 bases to trimming and J lost 2 bases; unmatched junction nucleotides: 4. DNA of the CDR3: TGTGCCAGCAGTTTCTGGACAGGGGGGACCTACGAGCAGTACTTC. Translating it yields CASSFWTGGTYEQYF. The whole variable domain, filled in from reference TRBV28 and TRBJ2-7, reads DVKVTQSSRYLVKRTGEKVFLECVQDMDHENMFWYRQDPGLGLRLIYFSYDVKMKEKGDIPEGYSVSREKKERFSLILESASTNQTSMYLCASSFWTGGTYEQYFGPGTRLTVT.

The CDR3 loop is CASGSTGDLNYGYTF. CDR3 sequence (DNA): TGTGCCAGCGGGTCAACAGGGGACTTGAACTATGGCTACACCTTC. This chain links TRBV19 with TRBJ1-2; 7 bases fit TRBD1. CDR1 and CDR2 from the germline V gene are LNHDA and SQIVND (reference sequence). Germline trimming cut 9 bases from V and 2 bases from J; bases unmatched to any gene: 12. The CDR3 runs to 15 residues.

J is TRBJ2-1 and V is TRBV28; D may be TRBD1 (5 bases). Trimming took 5 bases from V and 4 from J, leaving 12 bases between them. Germline CDR1 reads MDHEN; CDR2 reads SYDVKM. This CDR3 has 14 amino acids. CDR3 coding DNA: TGTGCCAGCAGTCCTACCTCAGGGTACAATGAGCAGTTCTTC. Residues: CASSPTSGYNEQFF.

This clone was picked up a small number of times. The gene calls are TRBV7-9 and TRBJ1-1, with D tentatively TRBD1 (6 bases). V lost 3 bases, J lost 3 bases, and 11 bases lay in between. The CDR3 has 14 residues. CDR1 is SEHNR, CDR2 FQNEAQ, per germline (reference sequence). The CDR3 region has the DNA TGTGCCAGCAGCTTGGTCTCAGGGGACACTGAAGCTTTCTTT. It codes for CASSLVSGDTEAFF.

To note about this clone: At the DNA level, this CDR3 is encoded by other sequences in the same sample as well. V usage is TRBV4-3 and J usage is TRBJ2-3; D ambiguous. The CDR3 covers 15 residues. Trimming removed 1 base from V and 0 bases from J, with 8 bases in between. The germline V gene has CDR1 LGHNA and CDR2 YSLEER. CDR3 region: CASSQGGSSTDTQYF. The CDR3 bases are TGCGCCAGCAGCCAAGGCGGCTCTAGCACAGATACGCAGTATTTT.

The chain has TRBV4-3 and TRBJ2-5; TRBD2 aligns across 10 bases. The CDR3 runs 15 residues. With 0 bases clipped from V and 9 bases from J, the junction kept 7 bases outside the gene matches. CDR1 is LGHNA and CDR2 is YSLEER in the germline V gene. The CDR3 DNA is TGCGCCAGCAGCCAAGACCCAGGGACTAGCGACCCCCAGTACTTC. Translated, it gives CASSQDPGTSDPQYF.

A remark on this clone: Other DNA sequences in this specimen translate into the identical CDR3. The gene calls are TRBV5-1 and TRBJ1-4; TRBD1 matches 11 bases. This CDR3 has 15 residues. J gave up 7 bases and V 0 bases, and 2 bases lay outside the gene matches. Germline values: CDR1 SGHRS, CDR2 YFSETQ. The CDR3 DNA sequence: TGCGCCAGCAGCTTGGGGGACAGGGGGGGTGAAAAACTGTTTTTT. This sequence encodes CASSLGDRGGEKLFF.

This clone was counted between two and nine times. The chain recombines TRBV6-5 with TRBJ1-3; D perhaps matches TRBD1 (5 bases). In germline, CDR1 is MNHEY, CDR2 SVGAGI. Trimming left V 5 bases short and J 0 bases short, with 11 bases between. There are 15 residues in the CDR3. As DNA, the CDR3 is TGTGCCAGCAGTCAAGACAGAAGCTCTGGAAACACCATATATTTT. This sequence encodes CASSQDRSSGNTIYF.

This clone was seen only a few times. The J gene is TRBJ1-4, the V gene TRBV5-1; 10 bases are shared with TRBD1. The J segment lost 7 bases and the V segment lost 3 bases, leaving 6 bases of the junction unmatched. Germline CDR1 and CDR2: SGHRS and YFSETQ. This CDR3 is built from 15 residues. CDR3 sequence reads: CASSYWTGGGEKLFF. The CDR3 bases are TGCGCCAGCAGCTACTGGACAGGGGGTGGTGAAAAACTGTTTTTT.

The chain uses TRBV7-9 and TRBJ1-2; weak D call: TRBD1 (5 bases). CDR1 is SEHNR and CDR2 is FQNEAQ in the germline V gene (reference sequence). The CDR3 is made up of 14 amino acids. V was trimmed by 6 bases and J by 5 bases, leaving 16 bases between them. CDR3 residues: CASSGDGGGYGYTF. The CDR3 nucleotides read TGTGCCAGCAGTGGAGACGGGGGAGGGTATGGCTACACCTTC.

The chain combines TRBV5-6 with TRBJ2-7; perhaps TRBD2 as D (6 bases). The length of the CDR3 is 13 residues. V lost 4 bases and J lost 0, with 8 bases in between. In germline, CDR1 is SGHDT, CDR2 YYEEEE. CDR3 DNA sequence: TGTGCCAGCAGCACGGGACTCTCCTACGAGCAGTACTTC. Translated: CASSTGLSYEQYF.

The chain has TRBV14 and TRBJ2-2, with D possibly being TRBD2 (6 bases). V lost 10 bases to trimming and J lost 5 bases, with 32 bases between them. Per the germline V gene, CDR1 is SGHDN and CDR2 is FVKESK. The CDR3 is 19 amino acids. DNA of the CDR3: TGTGCCAAGAGCAACTTACCAACTTTGGGGGGTGCGCGGACCGGGGAGCTGTTTTTT. It yields the protein CAKSNLPTLGGARTGELFF.